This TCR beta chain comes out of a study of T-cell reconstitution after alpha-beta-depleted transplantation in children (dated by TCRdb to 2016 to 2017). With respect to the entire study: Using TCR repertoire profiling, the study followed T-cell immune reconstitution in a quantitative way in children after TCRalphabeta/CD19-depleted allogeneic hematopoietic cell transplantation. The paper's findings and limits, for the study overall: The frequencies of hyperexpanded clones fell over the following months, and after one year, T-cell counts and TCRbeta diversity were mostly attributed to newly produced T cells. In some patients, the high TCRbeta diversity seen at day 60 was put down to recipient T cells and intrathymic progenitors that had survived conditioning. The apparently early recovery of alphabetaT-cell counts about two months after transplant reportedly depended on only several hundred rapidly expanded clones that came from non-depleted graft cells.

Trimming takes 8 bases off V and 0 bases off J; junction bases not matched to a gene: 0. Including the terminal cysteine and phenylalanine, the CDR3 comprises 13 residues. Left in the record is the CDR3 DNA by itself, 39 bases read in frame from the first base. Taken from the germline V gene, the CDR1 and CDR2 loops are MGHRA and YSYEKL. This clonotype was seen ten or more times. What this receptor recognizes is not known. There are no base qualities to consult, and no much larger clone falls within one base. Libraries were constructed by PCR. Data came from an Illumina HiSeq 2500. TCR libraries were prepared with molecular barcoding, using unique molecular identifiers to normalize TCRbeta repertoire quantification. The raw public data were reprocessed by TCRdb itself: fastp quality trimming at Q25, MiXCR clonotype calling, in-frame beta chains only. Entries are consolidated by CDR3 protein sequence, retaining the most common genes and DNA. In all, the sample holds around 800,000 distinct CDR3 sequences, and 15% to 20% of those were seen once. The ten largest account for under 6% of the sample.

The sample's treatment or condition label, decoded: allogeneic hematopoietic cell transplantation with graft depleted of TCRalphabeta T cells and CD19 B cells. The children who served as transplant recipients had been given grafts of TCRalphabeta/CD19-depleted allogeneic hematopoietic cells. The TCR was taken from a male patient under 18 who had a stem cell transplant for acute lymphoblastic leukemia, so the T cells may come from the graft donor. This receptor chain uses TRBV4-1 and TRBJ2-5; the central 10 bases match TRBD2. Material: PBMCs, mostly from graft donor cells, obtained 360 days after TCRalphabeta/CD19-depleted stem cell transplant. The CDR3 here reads CASGLADQETQYF. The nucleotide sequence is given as TGCGCCAGCGGACTAGCGGACCAAGAGACCCAGTACTTC.